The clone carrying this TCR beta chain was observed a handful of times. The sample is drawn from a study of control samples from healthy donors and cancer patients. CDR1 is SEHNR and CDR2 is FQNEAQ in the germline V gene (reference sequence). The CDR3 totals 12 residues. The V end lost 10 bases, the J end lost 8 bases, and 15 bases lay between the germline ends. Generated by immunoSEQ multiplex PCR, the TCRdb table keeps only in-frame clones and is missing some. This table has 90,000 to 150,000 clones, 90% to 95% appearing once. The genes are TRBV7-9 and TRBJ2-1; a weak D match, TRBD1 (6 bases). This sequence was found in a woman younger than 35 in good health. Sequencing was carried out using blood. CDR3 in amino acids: CAITQQGDEQFF. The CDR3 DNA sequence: TGTGCCATCACCCAACAGGGAGATGAGCAGTTCTTC.